One sample yielded the 18 T cell receptor beta chains listed below, sequenced in a study of shared clonotypes between healthy human individuals. Assay: immunoSEQ multiplex PCR; the TCRdb copy retains only in-frame clones and omits some. Found here are hundreds of thousands of clones, roughly 95% of them singletons; the top ten hold about 0.11%. The naive CD8 population came from CD45RO-negative cells selected for CCR7, without terminally differentiated effector memory CD45RA+ cells. Sequenced input: naive CD8+ T cells sorted from blood. The receptors were gathered from a woman aged 25 to 39 in good health.

As concerns this clone: Its ends do not fully match the called genes, so a read error is possible. The V and J genes are TRBV5-1 and TRBJ2-7; TRBD1 agrees at 11 bases. Germline CDR1 is SGHRS and CDR2 is YFSETQ. The CDR3 spans 14 residues. The CDR3, as DNA: TGCGCCAGCAGCCCGCACGGCGAGGGACAGGGGGTTAACTTC. Translated, it gives CASSPHGEGQGVNF.

This chain links TRBV15 with TRBJ1-5; weak D call: TRBD1 (5 bases). The CDR3 contains 14 residues. The V gene lost 3 bases and the J gene lost 3 bases, with 9 bases spanning the gap. Germline CDR1 LNHNV, CDR2 YYDKDF (reference sequence). The CDR3 region is CATSSDRFNQPQHF. CDR3 DNA sequence: TGTGCCACCAGCAGCGACAGATTCAATCAGCCCCAGCATTTT.

The chain links TRBV5-4 to TRBJ2-5; weak D call: TRBD2 (5 bases). CDR3 length equals 15 residues. Looked up from germline, CDR1 is SGHNT and CDR2 is YYREEE (reference sequence). The ends were cut back, 0 bases at V and 5 bases at J, with 14 bases in the middle. CDR3 sequence (DNA): TGTGCCAGCAGCTTGGTGGACTCCCCGGGGGAGACCCAGTACTTC. Translation gives CASSLVDSPGETQYF.

V is TRBV7-9 and J is TRBJ2-5, with 7 positions matching TRBD2. The end of the DNA fits TRBJ2-7 better, so the J call may be wrong. The CDR3 is made up of 12 amino acids. Germline values: CDR1 SEHNR, CDR2 FQNEAQ (reference sequence). CDR3 DNA: TGTGCCAGCAGCGCTAGCGGCTACGAGCAGTACTTC. Translating it yields CASSASGYEQYF.

The chain carries TRBV5-4 and TRBJ2-3; D not certain. Germline V CDR1 and CDR2: SGHNT, YYREEE (reference sequence). The length of the CDR3 is 16 residues. Trimming removed 2 bases at V and 1 base at J, with 14 bases between. The CDR3 coding sequence is TGTGCCAGCAGCTTTGGTCCTTTCCTTGGCACAGATACGCAGTATTTT. Its translation is CASSFGPFLGTDTQYF.

This chain connects TRBV27 to TRBJ1-2, with TRBD1 matching over 11 bases. Looked up from germline, CDR1 is MNHEY and CDR2 is SMNVEV (reference sequence). After removal of 4 bases from V and 3 bases from J, the junction contained 4 bases not matched to a gene. The CDR3 is 15 amino acids. The CDR3 is CASSSRTGGHYGYTF. The DNA for the CDR3 is TGTGCCAGCAGTTCGCGGACAGGGGGCCACTATGGCTACACCTTC.

The chain couples TRBV30 to TRBJ1-4; D ambiguous. Germline V gives CDR1 GTSNPN, CDR2 SVGIG (reference sequence). The CDR3 consists of 17 residues. With 1 base removed from V and 0 bases from J, the gap between germline ends came to 15 bases. The CDR3 DNA follows: TGTGCCTGGAGTGAGAGTGCTAACGTTGCAACTAATGAAAAACTGTTTTTT. It specifies CAWSESANVATNEKLFF.

This chain joins TRBV29-1 and TRBJ2-7; 8 bases fit TRBD1. Trimming removed 3 bases from V and 4 bases from J; junction bases left unmatched: 8. Germline V CDR1 and CDR2: SQVTM, ANQGSEA. This CDR3 has 14 residues. The CDR3 protein is CSVDGQTGEYEQYF. CDR3 DNA sequence: TGCAGCGTTGATGGGCAGACAGGGGAGTACGAGCAGTACTTC.

The rearrangement uses TRBV7-6 and TRBJ2-3; possibly TRBD1 for D (5 bases). Germline values: CDR1 SGHVS, CDR2 FNYEAQ. The V end was cut by 5 bases, the J end by 2 bases, with 11 bases between. This CDR3 comprises 14 residues. The CDR3 DNA reads TGTGCCAGCAGCCAGGGATTACACACAGATACGCAGTATTTT. Residues: CASSQGLHTDTQYF.

The V call is TRBV28, the J call TRBJ2-6; a possible D gene is TRBD1 (6 bases). V dropped 5 bases and J dropped 2 bases, with 10 bases sitting between them. Germline assignment: CDR1 MDHEN and CDR2 SYDVKM. This CDR3 comprises 15 residues. The CDR3 sequence is CASSQTGTGANVLTF. The DNA for the CDR3 is TGTGCCAGCAGTCAAACAGGGACTGGGGCCAACGTCCTGACTTTC.

The chain carries TRBV27 and TRBJ2-2, with TRBD1 matching 8 bases. Germline loops: CDR1 MNHEY, CDR2 SMNVEV (reference sequence). V was clipped by 5 bases and J by 3 bases; unmatched bases: 8. This CDR3 comprises 16 residues. As DNA, the CDR3 is TGTGCCAGCAGTGACAGGGGCTTTACGTACACCGGGGAGCTGTTTTTT. Translating it yields CASSDRGFTYTGELFF.

This chain uses TRBV7-9 with TRBJ2-2; D might be TRBD2 (6 bases). CDR3 size: 11 residues. The V end was cut by 11 bases, the J end by 6 bases, with 10 bases between. Per germline, CDR1 SEHNR and CDR2 FQNEAQ (reference sequence). CDR3 sequence (DNA): TGTGCCCTCCGCGGGGCCGGGGAGCTGTTTTTT. This gives the protein CALRGAGELFF.

The chain joins TRBV9 to TRBJ2-3; D call uncertain. Germline V gene data show CDR1 as SGDLS and CDR2 as YYNGEE. The CDR3 runs 14 residues. V lost 0 bases, J lost 2 bases, and 7 bases lay in between. The chain's CDR3 is CASSVELPTDTQYF. DNA for the CDR3: TGTGCCAGCAGCGTAGAACTTCCCACAGATACGCAGTATTTT. The whole variable domain, remainder taken from reference TRBV9 and TRBJ2-3, is DSGVTQTPKHLITATGQRVTLRCSPRSGDLSVYWYQQSLDQGLQFLIQYYNGEERAKGNILERFSAQQFPDLHSELNLSSLELGDSALYFCASSVELPTDTQYFGPGTRLTVL.

This rearrangement joins TRBV28 to TRBJ2-5; TRBD2 matches 8 bases. With V trimmed by 5 bases and J by 4 bases, 6 bases remained unmatched. Germline-derived CDR1 and CDR2 are MDHEN and SYDVKM. This CDR3 has 14 residues. The CDR3 bases are TGTGCCAGCAGTGCTGTAGCGGGATCAGAGACCCAGTACTTC. This gives the protein CASSAVAGSETQYF.

The gene calls are TRBV6-1 and TRBJ2-7; D unresolved. The CDR3 has 16 residues. The V end lost 0 bases, the J end lost 2 bases, and 14 bases lay between the germline ends. Germline CDR1 and CDR2: MNHNS and SASEGT. CDR3 in DNA: TGTGCCAGCAGTGAAGCGGGCCACCCGTGGGCCTACGAGCAGTACTTC. The encoded protein is CASSEAGHPWAYEQYF.

The CDR3 is CSVASDTQYF. In DNA, the CDR3 is TGCAGCGTTGCGTCAGATACGCAGTATTTT. The rearrangement joins TRBV29-1 to TRBJ2-3; unclear D gene. V lost 4 bases, J lost 4 bases, and 3 bases lay in between. The CDR3 length is 10 residues. Germline values: CDR1 SQVTM, CDR2 ANQGSEA.

This clone was seen a single time. J is TRBJ2-3 and V is TRBV4-1; 7 nucleotides match TRBD1. The CDR3 runs to 15 residues. The junction had 8 bases not matched to a gene; V was cut back by 4 bases and J by 4 bases. Germline values: CDR1 MGHRA, CDR2 YSYEKL. The CDR3: CASSPDRVGPDTQYF. CDR3 DNA: TGCGCCAGCAGCCCCGACAGGGTCGGACCAGATACGCAGTATTTT.

The chain recombines TRBV10-3 with TRBJ2-1; 15 bases are a match to TRBD2. Germline CDR1 ENHRY, CDR2 SYGVKD. J was trimmed by 1 base and V by 2 bases; bases with no gene match: 9. CDR3 length: 20 amino acids. The CDR3 bases are TGTGCCATCAGTGAGGGCTGGACTAGCGGGAGGGCCGTATCCTACAATGAGCAGTTCTTC. It encodes CAISEGWTSGRAVSYNEQFF.